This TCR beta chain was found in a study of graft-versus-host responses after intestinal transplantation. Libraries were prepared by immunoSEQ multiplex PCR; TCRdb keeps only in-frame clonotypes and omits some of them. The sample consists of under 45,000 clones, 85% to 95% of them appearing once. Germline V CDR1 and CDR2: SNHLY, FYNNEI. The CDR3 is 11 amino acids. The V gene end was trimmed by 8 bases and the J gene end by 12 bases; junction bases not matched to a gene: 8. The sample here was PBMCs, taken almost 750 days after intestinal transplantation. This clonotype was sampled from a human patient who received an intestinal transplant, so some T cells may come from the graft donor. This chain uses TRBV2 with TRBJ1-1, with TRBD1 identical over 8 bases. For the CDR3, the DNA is TGTGCCAGCGGCCAGACAGGGGCAACTTTCTTT. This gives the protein CASGQTGATFF.